This passage covers 28 T cell receptor beta chains from one sample sequenced in a study of shared clonotypes between healthy human individuals. Method: immunoSEQ multiplex PCR; TCRdb's copy keeps in-frame clones and lacks some. The table has roughly 2.5 million clones, approximately 94% seen once. The sequenced sample consisted of naive CD4+ T cells sorted from blood. This sample's subset: CD45RA+ positively selected. These receptors were collected from a man younger than 30 in good health.

The chain employs TRBV14 and TRBJ2-1, with 8 bases identical to TRBD2. The CDR3 consists of 15 residues. The ends lost 5 bases at V and 6 bases at J; junction bases unmatched: 9. CDR1 and CDR2 (germline): SGHDN, FVKESK. The CDR3 spells CASSYLGLEGNEQFF. DNA of the CDR3: TGTGCCAGCAGCTATCTGGGACTAGAGGGCAATGAGCAGTTCTTC.

The chain links TRBV5-1 to TRBJ1-1, with D tentatively TRBD1 (6 bases). Germline V gene lookup returns CDR1 SGHRS and CDR2 YFSETQ. The length of the CDR3 is 13 residues. V lost 4 bases to trimming and J lost 3 bases, with 10 bases between them. In nucleotides, the CDR3 is TGCGCCAGCAGCCCGGACAGTTACACTGAAGCTTTCTTT. Translation: CASSPDSYTEAFF.

The chain is built from TRBV5-8 and TRBJ1-5, with unresolved D. Germline V lookup: CDR1 SGHTS, CDR2 YDEGEE. The CDR3 loop spans 15 amino acids. V lost 4 bases to trimming and J lost 2 bases, with 13 bases between them. CDR3 sequence reads: CASSQLGWGNQPQHF. The DNA for the CDR3 is TGTGCCAGCAGCCAGCTGGGGTGGGGCAATCAGCCCCAGCATTTT. Full variable domain (outside the CDR3, taken from reference TRBV5-8 and TRBJ1-5): EAGVTQSPTHLIKTRGQQATLRCSPISGHTSVYWYQQALGLGLQFLLWYDEGEERNRGNFPPRFSGRQFPNYSSELNVNALELEDSALYLCASSQLGWGNQPQHFGDGTRLSIL.

The chain carries TRBV12-2 and TRBJ1-6; the tabulated D call, TRBD1, remains unverified against the DNA. TRBV12-2 has pseudogene status. The CDR3 consists of 16 residues. The CDR3 reads CASRLPPRDYNSPLHF. CDR3 in DNA: TGTGCAAGTCGCTTACCCCCCAGGGACTATAATTCACCCCTCCACTTT.

V gene TRBV10-3 combines with J gene TRBJ2-7; D is perhaps TRBD1 (6 bases). The germline CDR1 and CDR2 sequences are ENHRY and SYGVKD. The V gene lost 6 bases and the J gene lost 3 bases, with 15 bases spanning the gap. The CDR3 runs 14 residues. The chain's CDR3 is CAIRSGVGNYEQYF. The CDR3 region has the DNA TGTGCCATCAGGTCAGGGGTGGGGAACTACGAGCAGTACTTC.

On this clone: Additional DNA sequences in this sample encode the identical CDR3. The V gene is TRBV5-1, the J gene TRBJ2-1; D gene unclear. This CDR3 spans 13 amino acids. CDR1 is SGHRS, CDR2 YFSETQ, per germline. V was pared by 2 bases and J by 7 bases, with 10 bases between. This CDR3 is CASSFRDRNEQFF. The CDR3 nucleotides are TGCGCCAGCAGCTTCCGTGACCGTAATGAGCAGTTCTTC.

The genes are TRBV5-1 and TRBJ2-1; TRBD1 might be the D (5 bases). V lost 1 base to trimming and J lost 6 bases, with 14 bases between them. Germline CDR1 SGHRS, CDR2 YFSETQ. CDR3 size: 15 residues. The CDR3 region is CASSLLGEGVNEQFF. CDR3 sequence (DNA): TGCGCCAGCAGCTTGTTAGGGGAAGGGGTCAATGAGCAGTTCTTC.

CDR3: CAIRSDRESPLHF. In DNA form, the CDR3 reads TGTGCCATCAGGTCCGACAGGGAATCACCCCTCCACTTT. The genes are TRBV10-3 and TRBJ1-6, with 7 bases lining up with TRBD1. V shed 6 bases, J shed 10 bases, and the junction held 6 bases outside the gene matches. Germline V CDR1 and CDR2: ENHRY, SYGVKD. This CDR3 spans 13 amino acids.

The rearrangement uses TRBV2 and TRBJ2-7, with 11 bases fitting TRBD2. The CDR3 extends over 15 amino acids. Germline CDR1 SNHLY, CDR2 FYNNEI. The V gene end was trimmed by 5 bases and the J gene end by 3 bases; junction bases not matched to a gene: 6. This CDR3 is CASSPTTSGDYEQYF. The DNA of the CDR3 is TGTGCCAGCAGTCCCACGACTAGCGGGGACTACGAGCAGTACTTC.

V gene TRBV11-2 combines with J gene TRBJ2-7; 12 bases align to TRBD2. V shed 4 bases and J 7 bases; nucleotides not matched to a gene: 5. CDR3 size: 14 residues. The germline gives CDR1 SGHAT, CDR2 FQNNGV. The CDR3 sequence is CASSSSGGAGEQYF. The CDR3 DNA follows: TGTGCCAGCAGCTCTAGCGGGGGGGCGGGTGAGCAGTACTTC. Using reference TRBV11-2 and TRBJ2-7 for the parts outside the CDR3, the full variable domain is EAGVAQSPRYKIIEKRQSVAFWCNPISGHATLYWYQQILGQGPKLLIQFQNNGVVDDSQLPKDRFSAERLKGVDSTLKIQPAKLEDSAVYLCASSSSGGAGEQYFGPGTRLTVT.

The gene calls are TRBV5-1 and TRBJ2-2, with 8 bases aligning to TRBD2. There are 15 residues in the CDR3. CDR1 is SGHRS, CDR2 YFSETQ, per germline. Trimming took 4 bases from V and 7 from J; bases not matched to a gene: 9. CDR3 nucleotides: TGCGCCAGCAGCCAGGGACCGCGGGGGGACGGGGAGCTGTTTTTT. Amino acid sequence: CASSQGPRGDGELFF.

The V call is TRBV28, the J call TRBJ1-6; possibly TRBD1 for D (6 bases). V shed 5 bases and J shed 9 bases, with 14 bases lying between them. CDR3 size: 14 residues. CDR1 is MDHEN, CDR2 SYDVKM, per germline. The CDR3 sequence: CASSGQWIGSPLHF. DNA for the CDR3: TGTGCCAGCAGTGGACAGTGGATAGGTTCACCCCTCCACTTT.

The chain uses TRBV7-3 and TRBJ2-1, with 12 nucleotides matching TRBD2. The germline CDR1 and CDR2 sequences are SGHTA and FQGTGA. The CDR3 length is 14 residues. The V segment lost 5 bases and the J segment 9 bases; nucleotides outside the gene matches: 5. CDR3: CASSDGLAGSEQFF. DNA for the CDR3: TGTGCCAGCAGCGATGGACTAGCGGGGAGTGAGCAGTTCTTC.

This clone appeared once. The V gene is TRBV11-2, the J gene TRBJ1-3; D is unresolved. The CDR3 loop spans 15 amino acids. Germline V lookup: CDR1 SGHAT, CDR2 FQNNGV. The ends were cut back, 3 bases at V and 1 base at J, with 10 bases in the middle. CDR3 residues: CASSFSDQSGNTIYF. The CDR3 coding sequence is TGTGCCAGCAGCTTCTCAGACCAATCTGGAAACACCATATATTTT.

The chain is built from TRBV9 and TRBJ2-7; D tentatively reads TRBD1 or TRBD2 (5 bases each). Trimming pared 0 bases from V and 1 base from J, leaving 14 bases between. The CDR3 loop spans 16 amino acids. The V gene's germline CDR1 is SGDLS and CDR2 YYNGEE. CDR3 DNA sequence: TGTGCCAGCAGCGTAGCCGGGGCTAGCCAATCCTACGAGCAGTACTTC. Translating gives CASSVAGASQSYEQYF.

The J gene is TRBJ2-4, the V gene TRBV5-1; 9 nucleotides match TRBD1. The trim removed 4 bases at V and 6 bases at J, leaving 11 bases unmatched. This CDR3 region has 16 residues. CDR1 and CDR2 from the germline V gene are SGHRS and YFSETQ. The CDR3 loop is CASSKGDREGGNIQYF. The CDR3 DNA reads as TGCGCCAGCAGCAAAGGGGACAGGGAAGGAGGAAACATTCAGTACTTC.

The chain recombines TRBV6-1 with TRBJ2-2, with unresolved D. The V and J ends lost 5 bases and 5 bases respectively, with 15 bases between them. CDR1 is MNHNS and CDR2 is SASEGT in the germline V gene. CDR3 length: 15 residues. The CDR3 DNA sequence: TGTGCCAGCAGTCCAAAGCCCGATGCGACCGGGGAGCTGTTTTTT. Translated, it gives CASSPKPDATGELFF.

As for this clone: Other DNA sequences in the same sample also yield this CDR3. The chain uses TRBV7-9 and TRBJ2-5, with D perhaps assigned TRBD1 or TRBD2 (6 bases each). The ends were cut back, 0 bases at V and 5 bases at J, with 10 bases in the middle. The CDR3 extends over 14 amino acids. Germline-derived CDR1 and CDR2 are SEHNR and FQNEAQ (reference sequence). CDR3 loop: CASSLAGGGETQYF. The CDR3 nucleotides are TGTGCCAGCAGCTTAGCGGGGGGCGGGGAGACCCAGTACTTC.

The chain recombines TRBV19 with TRBJ1-2; D perhaps matches TRBD1 (5 bases). Trimming shortened V by 5 bases and J by 0 bases, and 10 bases separated the two germline ends. This CDR3 spans 14 amino acids. Germline V gene data show CDR1 as LNHDA and CDR2 as SQIVND (reference sequence). CDR3 DNA sequence: TGTGCCAGTAGTGGGACTGTAGCTAACTATGGCTACACCTTC. It translates to CASSGTVANYGYTF.

This sequence joins TRBV7-2 and TRBJ1-2; tentative D call: TRBD1 (6 bases). V was clipped by 7 bases and J by 5 bases, with 20 bases between them. Per the germline V gene, CDR1 is SGHTA and CDR2 is FQGNSA. The CDR3 contains 15 residues. CDR3 in DNA: TGTGCCAGCAAGGGGGGACCGGGGCCCGAATATGGCTACACCTTC. This gives the protein CASKGGPGPEYGYTF.

This clone was recorded once. The same CDR3 also results from other DNA sequences found in this sample. The V and J genes are TRBV29-1 and TRBJ2-5; D is unresolved. The germline CDR1 and CDR2 sequences are SQVTM and ANQGSEA. V lost 6 bases and J lost 1, with 9 bases in between. CDR3 length: 12 amino acids. CDR3 DNA: TGCAGCGTCGGTGGGTCCCAAGAGACCCAGTACTTC. Protein sequence: CSVGGSQETQYF.

As regards this clone: Other DNA sequences within the sample encode an identical CDR3. The chain combines TRBV7-2 with TRBJ2-3; D unclear. Trimming cost V 3 bases and J 4 bases, with 8 bases left between them. The CDR3 is 13 residues long. The germline CDR1 and CDR2 sequences are SGHTA and FQGNSA. DNA for the CDR3: TGTGCCAGCAGCTTTGGAGACTCAGATACGCAGTATTTT. Residues: CASSFGDSDTQYF.

On this clone: A read error may produce the germline difference seen at one junction end. CDR3 sequence: CASSYGLAGYSYEQYF. CDR3 nucleotide sequence: TGTGCCAGCAGTTATGGACTAGCGGGGTACTCCTACGAGCAGTACTTC. The V and J genes are TRBV5-1 and TRBJ2-7; TRBD2 matches at 12 bases. The CDR3 extends over 16 amino acids. Germline V gene sequence: CDR1 SGHRS, CDR2 YFSETQ.

The genes are TRBV19 and TRBJ1-2; perhaps TRBD1 as D (6 bases). Trimming stripped 4 bases from V and 1 base from J, with 16 bases between. Germline values: CDR1 LNHDA, CDR2 SQIVND (reference sequence). The CDR3 is 16 residues long. The CDR3 sequence is CASSTRTELYNYGYTF. CDR3 in DNA: TGTGCCAGTAGTACCCGGACAGAACTCTATAACTATGGCTACACCTTC. The entire variable domain, with the rest obtained from reference TRBV19 and TRBJ1-2, is as follows: DGGITQSPKYLFRKEGQNVTLSCEQNLNHDAMYWYRQDPGQGLRLIYYSQIVNDFQKGDIAEGYSVSREKKESFPLTVTSAQKNPTAFYLCASSTRTELYNYGYTFGSGTRLTVV.

CDR3 DNA sequence: TGTGCCAGCAGCTCAACGGGACAAGCCAACACTGAAGCTTTCTTT. It specifies CASSSTGQANTEAFF. The chain is built from TRBV28 and TRBJ1-1, with D possibly matching TRBD1 (6 bases). The germline V gene encodes CDR1 MDHEN and CDR2 SYDVKM. Trimming left V 6 bases short and J 2 bases short, with 16 bases between. The CDR3 runs 15 residues.

The chain is built from TRBV10-3 and TRBJ2-1; D tentatively fits TRBD1 or TRBD2 (6 bases each). The CDR3 totals 13 residues. Germline CDR1 ENHRY, CDR2 SYGVKD. V was clipped by 10 bases and J by 6 bases, with 16 bases between them. In DNA form, the CDR3 reads TGTGCCACCGGGGGCTATGGACGCAATGAGCAGTTCTTC. It translates to CATGGYGRNEQFF.

The chain combines TRBV5-1 with TRBJ2-1; 10 positions match TRBD2. Germline loops: CDR1 SGHRS, CDR2 YFSETQ. The CDR3 spans 16 residues. Germline trimming cut 0 bases from V and 5 bases from J; bases unmatched to any gene: 5. CDR3 sequence: CASSLAGTSVHNEQFF. Here the CDR3 DNA reads TGCGCCAGCAGCTTGGCCGGGACTAGCGTTCACAATGAGCAGTTCTTC.

The chain couples TRBV19 to TRBJ2-5; 7 nucleotides align to TRBD2. Germline V gene lookup returns CDR1 LNHDA and CDR2 SQIVND (reference sequence). The CDR3 is 13 residues long. J gave up 7 bases and V 3 bases, and 5 bases lay outside the gene matches. The DNA for the CDR3 is TGTGCCAGTAGTATGGAGGGCGGGAGGACCCAGTACTTC. Translating gives CASSMEGGRTQYF.